This T cell receptor beta chain was sequenced for a study of tumor-infiltrating lymphocytes in primary liver carcinoma. This clonotype has a count of ten or more. Its antigen remains unidentified. From 400 to 550 ng total RNA, TCR beta cDNA was generated with a primer in the constant region. Amplification in three nested multiplex PCR rounds with slightly modified ARM-PCR gave rise to TCR beta libraries. A C-beta reverse primer and TRBV1-TRBV30 forward primers served in each of the first two PCR rounds, at 9 to 11 cycles apiece. TCRdb recomputed calls from the multiplex PCR reads with MiXCR, one row per CDR3 protein. The data show around 88,000 distinct CDR3 sequences, 65% to 70% seen once. Regarding the study as a whole: Tumor top-250-clone fractions significantly exceeded those of blood (p = 0.039).

Co-extracting RNA and DNA was done with roughly 18-32 mg of unsorted bulk tissue as input. Patients had primary liver carcinoma treated by surgical resection. There are 11 residues in the CDR3. V was clipped by 2 bases and J by 8 bases, with 6 bases between them. Germline CDR1 reads MDHEN; CDR2 reads SYDVKM. The chain recombines TRBV28 with TRBJ1-2; D is unclear. The TCR sequence derives from a man aged 35 to 55 with primary liver carcinoma and hepatitis B virus infection. The specimen was tumor-adjacent normal liver tissue. CDR3 residues: CASSLDDGYTF. CDR3 nucleotides: TGTGCCAGCAGTTTAGACGACGGCTACACCTTC.